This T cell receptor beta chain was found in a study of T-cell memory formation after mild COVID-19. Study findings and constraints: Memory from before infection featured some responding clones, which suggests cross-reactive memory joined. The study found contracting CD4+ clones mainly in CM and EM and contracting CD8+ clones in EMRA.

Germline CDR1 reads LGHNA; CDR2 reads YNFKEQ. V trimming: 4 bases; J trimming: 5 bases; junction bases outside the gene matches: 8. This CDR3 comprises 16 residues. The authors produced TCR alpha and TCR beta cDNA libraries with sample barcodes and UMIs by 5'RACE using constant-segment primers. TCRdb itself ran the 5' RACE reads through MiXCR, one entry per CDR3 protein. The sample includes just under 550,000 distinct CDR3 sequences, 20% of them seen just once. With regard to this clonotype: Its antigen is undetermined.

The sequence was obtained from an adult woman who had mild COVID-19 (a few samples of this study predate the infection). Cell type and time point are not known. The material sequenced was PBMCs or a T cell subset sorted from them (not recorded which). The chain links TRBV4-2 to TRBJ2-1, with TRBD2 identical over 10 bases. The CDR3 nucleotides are TGTGCCAGCAGCCCGAAAACTAGCGGGAAGAACAATGAGCAGTTCTTC. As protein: CASSPKTSGKNNEQFF.